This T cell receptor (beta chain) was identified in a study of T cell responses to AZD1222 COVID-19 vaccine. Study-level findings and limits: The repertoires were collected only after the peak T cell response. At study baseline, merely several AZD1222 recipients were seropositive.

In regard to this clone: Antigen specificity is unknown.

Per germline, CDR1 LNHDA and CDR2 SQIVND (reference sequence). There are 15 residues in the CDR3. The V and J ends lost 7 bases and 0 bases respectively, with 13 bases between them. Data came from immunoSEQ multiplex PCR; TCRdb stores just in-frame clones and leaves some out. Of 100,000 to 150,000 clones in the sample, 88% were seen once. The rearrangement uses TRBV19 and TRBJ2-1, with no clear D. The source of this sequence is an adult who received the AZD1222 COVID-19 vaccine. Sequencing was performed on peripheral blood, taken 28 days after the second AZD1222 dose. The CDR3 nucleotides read TGTGCCAGTATGCCCGACCGGAGCTCCTACAATGAGCAGTTCTTC. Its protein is CASMPDRSSYNEQFF.